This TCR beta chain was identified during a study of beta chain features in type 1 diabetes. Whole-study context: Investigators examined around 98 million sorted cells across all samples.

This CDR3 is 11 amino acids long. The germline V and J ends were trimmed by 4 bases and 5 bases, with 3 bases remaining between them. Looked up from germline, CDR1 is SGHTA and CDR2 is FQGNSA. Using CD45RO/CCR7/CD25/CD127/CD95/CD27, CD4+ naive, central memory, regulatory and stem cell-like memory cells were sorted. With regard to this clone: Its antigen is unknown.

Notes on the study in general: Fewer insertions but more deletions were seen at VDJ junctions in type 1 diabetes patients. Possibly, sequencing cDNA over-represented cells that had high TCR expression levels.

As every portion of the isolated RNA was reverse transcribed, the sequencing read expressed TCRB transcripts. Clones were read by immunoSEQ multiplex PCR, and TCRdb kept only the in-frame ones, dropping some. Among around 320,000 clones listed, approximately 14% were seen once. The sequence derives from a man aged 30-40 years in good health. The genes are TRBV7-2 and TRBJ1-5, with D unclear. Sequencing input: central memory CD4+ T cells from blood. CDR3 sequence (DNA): TGTGCCAGCAGCTCCCATCAGCCCCAGCATTTT. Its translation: CASSSHQPQHF.